This TCR beta chain is from a study of spatial heterogeneity in lung cancer. The wider study: Untreated early-stage non-small cell lung cancer patients, 72 in total, were the donors.

Time point specified: blood at routine non-recurrence follow-up after resection. This clonotype was found a few times. With V trimmed by 5 bases and J by 4 bases, 7 bases remained unmatched. The CDR3 covers 15 residues. Germline assignment: CDR1 SGHVS and CDR2 FQNEAQ. Each CDR3 protein is one row after TCRdb ran MiXCR on the 5' RACE reads. The sample records 85,000 to 100,000 distinct CDR3 sequences, roughly a fifth being singletons. The rearrangement joins TRBV7-8 to TRBJ2-2; 7 bases match TRBD1. This sequence was found in a male donor with early-stage non-small cell lung cancer. The starting material was PBMCs, obtained at follow-up. The CDR3 nucleotides are TGTGCCAGCAGCACCAGACAGGGCGGCACCGGGGAGCTGTTTTTT. Residues: CASSTRQGGTGELFF. Filled out from reference TRBV7-8 and TRBJ2-2, the complete variable domain reads GAGVSQSPRYKVAKRGQDVALRCDPISGHVSLFWYQQALGQGPEFLTYFQNEAQLDKSGLPSDRFFAERPEGSVSTLKIQRTQQEDSAVYLCASSTRQGGTGELFFGEGSRLTVL.